This section outlines one T cell receptor (beta chain) sequence together with its context. Antigen specificity is unknown. The sample comes from a study of cytomegalovirus exposure and HLA in healthy donors. Findings and caveats of the study: In a later analysis, at a false discovery rate of 0.05, about 17,000 TCR beta sequences matched HLA alleles. The authors later linked a missense DCLRE1C variant to TCR beta V- and J-gene trimming. Data from an earlier analysis indicated that most TCR beta V segments were productive either about 90% or about 30% of the time.

The germline V gene has CDR1 SEHNR and CDR2 FQNEAQ (reference sequence). The CDR3 is 13 residues long. V dropped 5 bases and J dropped 7 bases, with 14 bases sitting between them. With 60 Vbeta and 13 Jbeta primers, the PCR was carried out. Produced via immunoSEQ multiplex PCR; TCRdb's table is partial and in-frame only. The table lists 65,000 to 80,000 clones. This chain links TRBV7-9 with TRBJ2-5; weak D call: TRBD2 (6 bases). Sequences were obtained from PBMCs. The source of this sequence is a man aged 30-40 years in good health and CMV-seronegative. CDR3 in amino acids: CASSPRDPRTQYF. The CDR3 bases are TGTGCCAGCAGCCCGCGGGACCCCCGGACCCAGTACTTC.